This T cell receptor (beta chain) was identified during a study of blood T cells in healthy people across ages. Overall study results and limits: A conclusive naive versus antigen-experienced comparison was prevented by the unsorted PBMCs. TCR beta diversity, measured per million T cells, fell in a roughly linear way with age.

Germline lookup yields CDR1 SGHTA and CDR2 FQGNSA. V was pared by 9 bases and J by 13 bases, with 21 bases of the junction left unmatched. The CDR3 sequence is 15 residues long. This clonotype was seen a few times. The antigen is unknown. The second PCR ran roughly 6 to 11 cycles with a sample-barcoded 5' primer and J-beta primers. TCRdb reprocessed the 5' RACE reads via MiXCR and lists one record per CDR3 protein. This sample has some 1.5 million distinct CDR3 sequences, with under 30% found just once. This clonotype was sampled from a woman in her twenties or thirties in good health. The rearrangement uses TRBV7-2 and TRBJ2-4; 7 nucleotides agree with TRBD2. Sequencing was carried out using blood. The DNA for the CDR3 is TGTGCCAGTCAGAGCGGGGCCAACATGAACAATGAGCAGTACTTC. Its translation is CASQSGANMNNEQYF.